The 15 T cell receptor beta chains given below trace back to one sample, sequenced in a study of cytotoxic CD8 clonotypes in ibrutinib-treated CLL. TCRdb's table, derived via immunoSEQ multiplex PCR, lists solely in-frame clones and lacks some. The table includes under 200,000 clones, more than 65% detected once. The sequenced sample was PBMCs, obtained after 12 months of ibrutinib treatment. These receptor sequences come from a human donor with chronic lymphocytic leukemia.

This chain joins TRBV28 and TRBJ2-1; D is unclear. This CDR3 is 12 amino acids long. The V end was cut by 5 bases, the J end by 6 bases, with 8 bases between. In germline, CDR1 is MDHEN, CDR2 SYDVKM. The chain's CDR3 is CASSIQRNEQFF. The CDR3, as DNA: TGTGCCAGCAGTATACAGCGCAATGAGCAGTTCTTC.

The chain uses TRBV2 and TRBJ2-5; TRBD1 matches 8 bases. Germline CDR1 is SNHLY and CDR2 is FYNNEI. There are 15 residues in the CDR3. The V gene end was trimmed by 3 bases and the J gene end by 4 bases; junction bases not matched to a gene: 7. The CDR3 DNA sequence: TGTGCCAGCAGTGATGCCAGGGGGCGCGGAGAGACCCAGTACTTC. Protein: CASSDARGRGETQYF.

This sequence joins TRBV6-5 and TRBJ1-6; TRBD1 might be the D (6 bases). V lost 0 bases, J lost 7 bases, and 10 bases lay in between. In germline, CDR1 is MNHEY, CDR2 SVGAGI. There are 15 residues in the CDR3. CDR3 sequence: CASSYSGGPNSPLHF. CDR3 nucleotides: TGTGCCAGCAGTTACTCAGGGGGGCCAAATTCACCCCTCCACTTT.

V and J are TRBV5-4 and TRBJ2-7; TRBD1 matches at 9 bases. V was clipped by 5 bases and J by 6 bases; unmatched bases: 18. This CDR3 is built from 17 residues. Looked up from germline, CDR1 is SGHNT and CDR2 is YYREEE (reference sequence). CDR3 amino acids: CASSNLRRDRDSREQYF. The CDR3 DNA reads as TGTGCCAGCAGTAATCTACGGCGGGACAGGGATTCACGCGAGCAGTACTTC.

The chain combines TRBV27 with TRBJ2-7; 10 bases match TRBD1. Trimming took 4 bases from V and 4 from J; bases not matched to a gene: 4. Per the germline V gene, CDR1 is MNHEY and CDR2 is SMNVEV (reference sequence). This CDR3 spans 14 amino acids. The CDR3 is CASSWGTGEYEQYF. CDR3 in DNA: TGTGCCAGCAGTTGGGGGACAGGGGAATACGAGCAGTACTTC.

The V gene is TRBV6-1, the J gene TRBJ2-7, with TRBD1 identical over 8 bases. The CDR3 is made up of 16 amino acids. The V and J ends lost 3 bases and 6 bases, in that order; junction bases with no gene match: 13. CDR1 and CDR2 from the germline V gene are MNHNS and SASEGT. CDR3: CASSDFPEQGVREQYF. CDR3 nucleotide sequence: TGTGCCAGCAGTGATTTTCCTGAACAGGGGGTTCGCGAGCAGTACTTC.

This sequence joins TRBV7-9 and TRBJ2-3; tentatively, D is TRBD2 (5 bases). Germline V CDR1 and CDR2: SEHNR, FQNEAQ (reference sequence). The V end was cut by 4 bases, the J end by 1 base, with 21 bases between. The CDR3 has 18 residues. The DNA for the CDR3 is TGTGCCAGCAGCTCTCGATCAGGCGGGTATGCCGGCACAGATACGCAGTATTTT. Amino acids: CASSSRSGGYAGTDTQYF.

V is TRBV6-5 and J is TRBJ1-5; 9 nucleotides match TRBD1. V was pared by 2 bases and J by 4 bases, with 3 bases of the junction left unmatched. The CDR3 length is 15 residues. Germline V gene data show CDR1 as MNHEY and CDR2 as SVGAGI. DNA for the CDR3: TGTGCCAGCAGTTACGGGACAGGGCTTAATCAGCCCCAGCATTTT. Protein: CASSYGTGLNQPQHF.

This chain links TRBV27 with TRBJ2-4; possible D gene TRBD2, 6 bases. The CDR3 covers 14 residues. Trimming took off 1 base at V and 7 bases at J, with 11 bases between the two ends. CDR1 MNHEY and CDR2 SMNVEV come from the germline V gene (reference sequence). Here the CDR3 reads CASSLWASGNIQYF. CDR3 nucleotide sequence: TGTGCCAGCAGTTTATGGGCCAGCGGGAACATTCAGTACTTC.

The chain carries TRBV5-1 and TRBJ2-7, with 10 bases that match TRBD1. V trimming: 2 bases; J trimming: 5 bases; junction bases outside the gene matches: 7. Germline assignment: CDR1 SGHRS and CDR2 YFSETQ. The CDR3 length is 15 residues. The chain's CDR3 is CASSFLRDRGHEQYF. In nucleotides, the CDR3 is TGCGCCAGCAGCTTCCTCCGGGACAGGGGACACGAGCAGTACTTC.

This clone was observed a handful of times. The V call is TRBV4-2, the J call TRBJ2-7; 9 nucleotides align to TRBD1. This CDR3 comprises 15 residues. J gave up 4 bases and V 5 bases, and 9 bases lay outside the gene matches. Germline V gene lookup returns CDR1 LGHNA and CDR2 YNFKEQ. The CDR3 sequence is CASSERTGVWYEQYF. Written as DNA, the CDR3 is TGTGCCAGCAGCGAGAGGACAGGGGTATGGTACGAGCAGTACTTC.

Only one count was recorded for this clone. The rearrangement links TRBV9 to TRBJ2-7; the D call may be TRBD1 or TRBD2 (5 bases each). V was shortened by 3 bases and J by 1 base, with 11 bases between the two germline ends. Per germline, CDR1 SGDLS and CDR2 YYNGEE. The CDR3 runs 14 residues. CDR3: CASSAGTTSYEQYF. CDR3 coding DNA: TGTGCCAGCAGCGCCGGGACGACTTCCTACGAGCAGTACTTC.

The chain employs TRBV4-3 and TRBJ2-7, with D uncertain. Germline CDR1 is LGHNA and CDR2 is YSLEER. CDR3 length equals 14 residues. With 0 bases removed from V and 6 bases from J, the gap between germline ends came to 12 bases. The CDR3 coding sequence is TGCGCCAGCAGCCAAGATAACGGGCGGCGCGAGCAGTACTTC. It yields the protein CASSQDNGRREQYF.

This chain connects TRBV7-9 to TRBJ1-2; 10 nucleotides align to TRBD1. The CDR3 has 18 residues. The V gene's germline CDR1 is SEHNR and CDR2 FQNEAQ (reference sequence). J gave up 8 bases and V 2 bases, and 17 bases lay outside the gene matches. This CDR3 is CASSLLQGTGDSQRGYTF. Here the CDR3 DNA reads TGTGCCAGCAGCTTATTGCAAGGGACAGGGGATTCTCAGAGAGGCTACACCTTC.

The DNA for the CDR3 is TGCGCCAGCAGCTTGGCGGAGGGGTACAATGAGCAGTTCTTC. This gives the protein CASSLAEGYNEQFF. V and J are TRBV5-1 and TRBJ2-1; the D gene is possibly TRBD2 (6 bases). Germline V lookup: CDR1 SGHRS, CDR2 YFSETQ. Trimming left V 0 bases short and J 4 bases short, with 8 bases between. The CDR3 is 14 amino acids.